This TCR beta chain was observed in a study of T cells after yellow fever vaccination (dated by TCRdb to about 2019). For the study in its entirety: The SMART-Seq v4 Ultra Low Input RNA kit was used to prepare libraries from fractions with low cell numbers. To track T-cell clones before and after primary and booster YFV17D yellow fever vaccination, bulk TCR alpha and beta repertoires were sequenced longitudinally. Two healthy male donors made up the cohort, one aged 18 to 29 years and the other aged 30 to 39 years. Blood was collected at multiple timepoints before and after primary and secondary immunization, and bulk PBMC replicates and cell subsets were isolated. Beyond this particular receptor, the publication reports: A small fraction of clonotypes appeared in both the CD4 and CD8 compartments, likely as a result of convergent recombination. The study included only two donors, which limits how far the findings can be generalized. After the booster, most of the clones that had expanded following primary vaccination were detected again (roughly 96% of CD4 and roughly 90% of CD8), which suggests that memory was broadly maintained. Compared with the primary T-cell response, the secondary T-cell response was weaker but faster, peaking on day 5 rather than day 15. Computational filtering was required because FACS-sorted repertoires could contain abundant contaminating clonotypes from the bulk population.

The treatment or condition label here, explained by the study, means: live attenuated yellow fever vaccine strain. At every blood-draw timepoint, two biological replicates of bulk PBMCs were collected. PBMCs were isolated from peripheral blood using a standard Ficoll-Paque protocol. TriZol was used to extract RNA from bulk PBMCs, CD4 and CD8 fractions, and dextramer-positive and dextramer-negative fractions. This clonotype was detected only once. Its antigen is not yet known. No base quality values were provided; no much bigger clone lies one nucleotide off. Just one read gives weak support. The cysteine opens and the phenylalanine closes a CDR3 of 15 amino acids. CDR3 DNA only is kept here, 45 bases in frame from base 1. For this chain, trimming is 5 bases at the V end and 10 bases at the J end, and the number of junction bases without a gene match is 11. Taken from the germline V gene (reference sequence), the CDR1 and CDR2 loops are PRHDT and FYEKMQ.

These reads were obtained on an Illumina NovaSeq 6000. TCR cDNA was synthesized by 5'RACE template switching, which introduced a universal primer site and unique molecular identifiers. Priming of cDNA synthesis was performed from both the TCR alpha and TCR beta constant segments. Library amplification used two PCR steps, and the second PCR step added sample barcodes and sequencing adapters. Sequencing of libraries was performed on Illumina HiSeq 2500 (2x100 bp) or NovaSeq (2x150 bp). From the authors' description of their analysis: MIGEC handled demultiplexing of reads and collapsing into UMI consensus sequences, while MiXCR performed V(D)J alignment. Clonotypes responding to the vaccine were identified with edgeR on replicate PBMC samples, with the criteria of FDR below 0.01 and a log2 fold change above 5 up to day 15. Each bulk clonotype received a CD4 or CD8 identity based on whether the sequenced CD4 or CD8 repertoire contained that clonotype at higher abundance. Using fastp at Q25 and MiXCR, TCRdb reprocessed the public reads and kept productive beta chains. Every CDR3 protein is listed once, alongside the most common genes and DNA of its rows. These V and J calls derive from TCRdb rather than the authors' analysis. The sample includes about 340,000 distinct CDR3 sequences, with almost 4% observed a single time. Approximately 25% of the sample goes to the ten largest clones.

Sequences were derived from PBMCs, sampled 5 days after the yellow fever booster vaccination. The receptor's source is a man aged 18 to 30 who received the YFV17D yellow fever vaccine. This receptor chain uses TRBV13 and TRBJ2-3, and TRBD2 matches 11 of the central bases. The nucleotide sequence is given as TGTGCCAGCAGCCCCCGCGGTAGCGGGGGGGCAGCGCAGTATTTT. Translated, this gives CASSPRGSGGAAQYF.